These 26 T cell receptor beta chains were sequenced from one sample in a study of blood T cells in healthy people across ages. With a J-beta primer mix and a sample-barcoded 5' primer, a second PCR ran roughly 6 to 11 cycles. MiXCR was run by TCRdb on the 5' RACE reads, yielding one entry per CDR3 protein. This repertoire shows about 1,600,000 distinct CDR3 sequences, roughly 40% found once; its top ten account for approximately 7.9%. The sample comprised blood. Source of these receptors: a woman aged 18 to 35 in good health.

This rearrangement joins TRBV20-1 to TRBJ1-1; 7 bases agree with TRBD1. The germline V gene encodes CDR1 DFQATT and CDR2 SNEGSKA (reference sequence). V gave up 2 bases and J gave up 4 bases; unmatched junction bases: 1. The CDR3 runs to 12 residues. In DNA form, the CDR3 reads TGCAGTGCTAGACAGGGGGTCACTGAAGCTTTCTTT. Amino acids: CSARQGVTEAFF.

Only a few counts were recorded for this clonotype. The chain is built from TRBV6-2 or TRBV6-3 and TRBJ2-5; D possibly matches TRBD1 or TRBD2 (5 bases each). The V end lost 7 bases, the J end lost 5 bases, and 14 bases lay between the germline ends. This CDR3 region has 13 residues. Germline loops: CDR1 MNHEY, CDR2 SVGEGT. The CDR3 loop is CASTNTRGETQYF. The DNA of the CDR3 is TGTGCCAGCACCAACACTAGGGGTGAGACCCAGTACTTC.

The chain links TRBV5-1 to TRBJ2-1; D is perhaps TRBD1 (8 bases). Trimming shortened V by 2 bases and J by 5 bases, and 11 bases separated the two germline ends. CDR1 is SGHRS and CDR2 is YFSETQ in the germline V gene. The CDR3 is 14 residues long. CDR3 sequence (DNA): TGCGCCAGCAGCTTCACAGGGGGGGACAATGAGCAGTTCTTC. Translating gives CASSFTGGDNEQFF.

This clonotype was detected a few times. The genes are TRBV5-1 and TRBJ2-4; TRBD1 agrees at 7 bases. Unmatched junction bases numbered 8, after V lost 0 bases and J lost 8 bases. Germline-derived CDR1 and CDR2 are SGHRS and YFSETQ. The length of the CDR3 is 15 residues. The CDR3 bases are TGCGCCAGCAGCTTGGGGGACAGCCCCGGAGACATTCAGTACTTC. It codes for CASSLGDSPGDIQYF.

The CDR3 DNA follows: TGTGCCAGCAGTGAATGGTCTAGCGGGAGGGCGGTGTCCTACAATGAGCAGTTCTTC. This codes for CASSEWSSGRAVSYNEQFF. J is TRBJ2-1 and V is TRBV25-1; 12 positions agree with TRBD2. V gave up 1 base and J gave up 1 base; unmatched junction bases: 8. The CDR3 covers 19 residues. Germline V CDR1 and CDR2: MGHDK, SYGVNS. Full variable domain (rest looked up from reference TRBV25-1 and TRBJ2-1): EADIYQTPRYLVIGTGKKITLECSQTMGHDKMYWYQQDPGMELHLIHYSYGVNSTEKGDLSSESTVSRIRTEHFPLTLESARPSHTSQYLCASSEWSSGRAVSYNEQFFGPGTRLTVL.

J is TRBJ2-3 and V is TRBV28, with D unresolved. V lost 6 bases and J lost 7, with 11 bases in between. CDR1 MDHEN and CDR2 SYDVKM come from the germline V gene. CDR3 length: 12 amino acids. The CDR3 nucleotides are TGTGCCAGCAGGACCACTGAAAATACGCAGTATTTT. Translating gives CASRTTENTQYF.

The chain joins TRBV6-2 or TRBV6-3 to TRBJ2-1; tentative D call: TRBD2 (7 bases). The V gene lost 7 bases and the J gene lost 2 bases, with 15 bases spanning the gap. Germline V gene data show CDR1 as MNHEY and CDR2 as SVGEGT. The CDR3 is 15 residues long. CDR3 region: CASTYRGGPYNEQFF. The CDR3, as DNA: TGTGCCAGCACCTATAGGGGGGGGCCCTACAATGAGCAGTTCTTC.

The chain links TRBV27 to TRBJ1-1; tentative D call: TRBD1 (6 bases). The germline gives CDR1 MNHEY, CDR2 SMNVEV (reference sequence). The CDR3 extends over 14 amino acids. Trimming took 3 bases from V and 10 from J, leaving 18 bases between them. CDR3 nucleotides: TGTGCCAGCAGTTTTTCCGGGACACCGTGGGTAGCTTTCTTT. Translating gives CASSFSGTPWVAFF.

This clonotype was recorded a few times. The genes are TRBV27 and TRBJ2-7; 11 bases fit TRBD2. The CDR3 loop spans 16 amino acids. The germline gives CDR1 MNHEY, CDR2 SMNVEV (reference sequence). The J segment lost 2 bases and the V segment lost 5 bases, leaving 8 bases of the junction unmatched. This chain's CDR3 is CASSAAGLAAPYEQYF. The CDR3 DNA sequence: TGTGCCAGCAGTGCCGCGGGACTAGCGGCACCCTACGAGCAGTACTTC.

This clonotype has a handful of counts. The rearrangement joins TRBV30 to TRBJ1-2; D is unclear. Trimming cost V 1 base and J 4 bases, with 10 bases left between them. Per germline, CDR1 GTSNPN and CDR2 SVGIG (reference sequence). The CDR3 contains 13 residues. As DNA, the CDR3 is TGTGCCTGGAGTGCACCTGGGGTCTATGGCTACACCTTC. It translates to CAWSAPGVYGYTF.

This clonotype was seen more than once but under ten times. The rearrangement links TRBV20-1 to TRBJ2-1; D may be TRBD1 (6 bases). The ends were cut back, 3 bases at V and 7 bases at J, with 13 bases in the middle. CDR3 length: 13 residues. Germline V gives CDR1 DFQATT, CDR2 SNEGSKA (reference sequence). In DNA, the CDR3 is TGCAGTGCTAGGGGGGCCGCTAGAAATGAGCAGTTCTTC. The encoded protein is CSARGAARNEQFF.

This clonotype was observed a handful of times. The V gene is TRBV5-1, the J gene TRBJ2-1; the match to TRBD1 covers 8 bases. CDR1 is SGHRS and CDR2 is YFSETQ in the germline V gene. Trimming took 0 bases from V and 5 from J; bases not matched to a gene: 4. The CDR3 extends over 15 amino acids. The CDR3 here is CASSLVGTGHNEQFF. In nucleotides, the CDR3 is TGCGCCAGCAGCTTGGTAGGGACAGGCCACAATGAGCAGTTCTTC.

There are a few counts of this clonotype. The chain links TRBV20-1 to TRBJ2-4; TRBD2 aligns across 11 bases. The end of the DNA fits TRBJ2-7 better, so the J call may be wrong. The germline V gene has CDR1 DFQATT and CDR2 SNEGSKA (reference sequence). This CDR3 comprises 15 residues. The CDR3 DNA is TGCAGTGCTCCTCCCGCGACTAGCGGGACTCACGAGCAGTACTTC. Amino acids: CSAPPATSGTHEQYF.

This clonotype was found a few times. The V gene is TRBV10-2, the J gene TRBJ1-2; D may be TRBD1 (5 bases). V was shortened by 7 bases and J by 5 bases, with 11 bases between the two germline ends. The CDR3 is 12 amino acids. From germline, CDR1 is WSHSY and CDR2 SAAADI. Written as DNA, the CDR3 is TGCGCCAGCATCCTCGGGGGGTATGGCTACACCTTC. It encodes CASILGGYGYTF.

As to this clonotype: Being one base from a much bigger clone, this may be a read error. The CDR3 protein is CSAVQGPETQYF. The CDR3, as DNA: TGCAGCGCCGTCCAGGGGCCGGAGACCCAGTACTTC. The chain combines TRBV29-1 with TRBJ2-5; tentatively, D is TRBD1 (6 bases). Germline V lookup: CDR1 SQVTM, CDR2 ANQGSEA. V was clipped by 7 bases and J by 5 bases, with 14 bases between them. CDR3 size: 12 residues.

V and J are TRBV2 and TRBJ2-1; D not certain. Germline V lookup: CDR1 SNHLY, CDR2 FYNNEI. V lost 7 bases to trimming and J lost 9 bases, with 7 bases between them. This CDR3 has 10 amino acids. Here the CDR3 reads CASMRGEQFF. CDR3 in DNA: TGTGCCAGCATGCGTGGTGAGCAGTTCTTC.

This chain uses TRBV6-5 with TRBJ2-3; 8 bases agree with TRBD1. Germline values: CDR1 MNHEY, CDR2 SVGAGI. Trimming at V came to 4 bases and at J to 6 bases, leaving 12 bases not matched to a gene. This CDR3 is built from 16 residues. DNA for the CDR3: TGTGCCAGCAGTTTTTTTCCAGGGGGCACCGAGGATACGCAGTATTTT. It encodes CASSFFPGGTEDTQYF.

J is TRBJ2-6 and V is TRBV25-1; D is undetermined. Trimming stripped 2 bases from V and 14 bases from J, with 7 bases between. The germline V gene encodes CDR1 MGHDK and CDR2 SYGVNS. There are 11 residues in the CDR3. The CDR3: CASSEVNFLTF. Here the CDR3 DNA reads TGTGCCAGCAGTGAAGTTAACTTCCTGACTTTC.

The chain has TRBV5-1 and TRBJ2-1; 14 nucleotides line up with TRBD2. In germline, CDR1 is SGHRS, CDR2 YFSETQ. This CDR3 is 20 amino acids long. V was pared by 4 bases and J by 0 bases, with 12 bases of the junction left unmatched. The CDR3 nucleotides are TGCGCCAGCAGCAGGGGGACTAGCGGGGGTGTAAGCAGCTCCTACAATGAGCAGTTCTTC. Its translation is CASSRGTSGGVSSSYNEQFF.

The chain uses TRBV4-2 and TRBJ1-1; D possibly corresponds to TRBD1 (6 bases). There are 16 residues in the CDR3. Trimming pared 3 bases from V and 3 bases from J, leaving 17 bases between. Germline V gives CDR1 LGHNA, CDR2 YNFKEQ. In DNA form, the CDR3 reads TGTGCCAGCAGCCACCTCCTGACAGGTCGGCACACTGAAGCTTTCTTT. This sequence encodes CASSHLLTGRHTEAFF.

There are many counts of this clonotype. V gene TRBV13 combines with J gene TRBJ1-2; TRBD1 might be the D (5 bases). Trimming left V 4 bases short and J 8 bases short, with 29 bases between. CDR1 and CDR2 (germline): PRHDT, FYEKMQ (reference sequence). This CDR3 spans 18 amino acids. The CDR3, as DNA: TGTGCCAGCAGCTCCCGACTAAGGACGGTATCTGAGGGGAAGGGCTACACCTTC. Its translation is CASSSRLRTVSEGKGYTF.

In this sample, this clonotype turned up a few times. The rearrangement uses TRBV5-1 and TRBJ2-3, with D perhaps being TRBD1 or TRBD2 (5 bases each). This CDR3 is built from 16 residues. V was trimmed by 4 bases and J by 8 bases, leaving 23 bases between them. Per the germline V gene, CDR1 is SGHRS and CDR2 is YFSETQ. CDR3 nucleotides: TGCGCCAGCAGCCCCCTGGACTCGTCGGTGGGGACTACGCAGTATTTT. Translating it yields CASSPLDSSVGTTQYF.

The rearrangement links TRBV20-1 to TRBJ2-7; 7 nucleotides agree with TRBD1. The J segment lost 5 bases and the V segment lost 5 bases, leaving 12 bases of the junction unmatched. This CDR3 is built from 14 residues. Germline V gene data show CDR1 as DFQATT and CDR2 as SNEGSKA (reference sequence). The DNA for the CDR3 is TGCAGTGCTTTCACAGGGGAATACGAAGACGAGCAGTACTTC. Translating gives CSAFTGEYEDEQYF.

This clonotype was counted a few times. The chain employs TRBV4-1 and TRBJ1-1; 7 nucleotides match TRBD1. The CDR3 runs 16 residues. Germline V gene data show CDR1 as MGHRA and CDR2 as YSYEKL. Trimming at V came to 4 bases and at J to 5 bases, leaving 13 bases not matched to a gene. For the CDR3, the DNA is TGCGCCAGCAGCCCTCCGGAAGGAGACAGGGTAACTGAAGCTTTCTTT. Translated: CASSPPEGDRVTEAFF.

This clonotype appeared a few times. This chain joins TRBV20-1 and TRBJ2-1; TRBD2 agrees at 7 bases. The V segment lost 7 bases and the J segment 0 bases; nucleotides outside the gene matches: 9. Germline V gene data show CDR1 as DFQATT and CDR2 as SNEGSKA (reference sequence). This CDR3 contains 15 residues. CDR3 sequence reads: CSGTSLRSSYNEQFF. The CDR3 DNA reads TGCAGTGGGACTAGTCTTCGAAGCTCCTACAATGAGCAGTTCTTC.

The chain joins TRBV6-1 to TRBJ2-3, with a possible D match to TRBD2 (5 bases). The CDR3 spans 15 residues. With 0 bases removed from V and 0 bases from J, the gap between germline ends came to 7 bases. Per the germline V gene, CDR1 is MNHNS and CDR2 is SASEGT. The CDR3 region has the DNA TGTGCCAGCAGTGAAGCGGGCGGGAGCACAGATACGCAGTATTTT. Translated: CASSEAGGSTDTQYF.